The 8 T cell receptor beta chains below were found in one sample sequenced in a study of shared clonotypes between healthy human individuals. CD45RO negativity and positive selection for CCR7 defined naive CD8 cells, a population that excluded terminally differentiated effector memory CD45RA+ cells. Assay used: immunoSEQ multiplex PCR; TCRdb lists only in-frame clones, some missing. The sample includes about 2 million clones, approximately 94% seen only once; the top ten take under 1.5%. Sequencing input: naive CD8+ T cells sorted from blood. The source is a man aged 18 to 29 in good health.

The genes are TRBV2 and TRBJ1-2, with 7 bases identical to TRBD1. Trimming removed 7 bases from V and 1 base from J; junction bases left unmatched: 9. Germline V gene data show CDR1 as SNHLY and CDR2 as FYNNEI. The CDR3 loop spans 15 amino acids. CDR3 sequence (DNA): TGTGCCAGCAAAATATGGGACAGTATTAACTATGGCTACACCTTC. It translates to CASKIWDSINYGYTF.

The chain links TRBV11-2 to TRBJ2-7, with D perhaps TRBD2 (6 bases). From germline, CDR1 is SGHAT and CDR2 FQNNGV. This CDR3 contains 15 residues. V was clipped by 2 bases and J by 3 bases, with 14 bases between them. The CDR3 sequence: CASSLWDSIVYEQYF. As DNA, the CDR3 is TGTGCCAGCAGCTTATGGGACTCGATCGTCTACGAGCAGTACTTC. The full variable domain, with the rest looked up from reference TRBV11-2 and TRBJ2-7, is EAGVAQSPRYKIIEKRQSVAFWCNPISGHATLYWYQQILGQGPKLLIQFQNNGVVDDSQLPKDRFSAERLKGVDSTLKIQPAKLEDSAVYLCASSLWDSIVYEQYFGPGTRLTVT.

The genes are TRBV27 and TRBJ2-7; a weak D match, TRBD1 (5 bases). Trimming stripped 6 bases from V and 0 bases from J, with 18 bases between. This CDR3 contains 16 residues. Germline loops: CDR1 MNHEY, CDR2 SMNVEV (reference sequence). CDR3 sequence (DNA): TGTGCCAGCAGCCCAACGGGCCGACAGAGCTCCTACGAGCAGTACTTC. Translated, it gives CASSPTGRQSSYEQYF.

This sequence joins TRBV7-2 and TRBJ1-1; D not resolved. Per germline, CDR1 SGHTA and CDR2 FQGNSA. V lost 7 bases and J 6 bases, leaving 21 bases between the germline ends. The CDR3 has 15 amino acids. As DNA, the CDR3 is TGTGCCAGCAAATTTAGGCCTCTACATGGGGCTGAAGCTTTCTTT. Translating gives CASKFRPLHGAEAFF.

The chain is built from TRBV15 and TRBJ2-7, with D possibly being TRBD2 (6 bases). CDR1 and CDR2 from the germline V gene are LNHNV and YYDKDF (reference sequence). V lost 0 bases to trimming and J lost 4 bases, with 16 bases between them. CDR3 size: 16 residues. The CDR3 loop is CATSRDWGEEAYEQYF. DNA for the CDR3: TGTGCCACCAGCAGAGATTGGGGGGAAGAGGCGTACGAGCAGTACTTC.

The chain is built from TRBV5-1 and TRBJ2-1; no definite D call. Germline lookup yields CDR1 SGHRS and CDR2 YFSETQ. V lost 0 bases and J lost 1, with 8 bases in between. This CDR3 is built from 15 residues. DNA of the CDR3: TGCGCCAGCAGCTTGGAGACACAATCCTACAATGAGCAGTTCTTC. Protein sequence: CASSLETQSYNEQFF.

V usage is TRBV5-4 and J usage is TRBJ1-1, with D perhaps TRBD1 (6 bases). Trimming shortened V by 5 bases and J by 4 bases, and 12 bases separated the two germline ends. Germline CDR1 is SGHNT and CDR2 is YYREEE (reference sequence). This CDR3 is built from 13 residues. CDR3 bases: TGTGCCAGCAGTTATAACAGGGTCACTGAAGCTTTCTTT. It specifies CASSYNRVTEAFF.

The chain has TRBV7-8 and TRBJ2-7; maybe TRBD1 (5 bases). The CDR3 loop spans 16 amino acids. V dropped 5 bases and J dropped 4 bases, with 21 bases sitting between them. Germline lookup yields CDR1 SGHVS and CDR2 FQNEAQ. CDR3 amino acids: CASSAALAGYYYEQYF. In DNA form, the CDR3 reads TGTGCCAGCAGCGCGGCCCTGGCAGGGTATTATTACGAGCAGTACTTC.